The clone carrying this T cell receptor beta chain occurred a few times. What it binds is unknown. Clones were sequenced by immunoSEQ multiplex PCR, and TCRdb holds only the in-frame ones, with some missing. The data contain 30,000 to 45,000 clones, 88% of them singletons. The CDR3 covers 16 residues. Germline V gene lookup returns CDR1 SGHTA and CDR2 FQGNSA. The trim removed 0 bases at V and 7 bases at J, leaving 6 bases unmatched. The record originates from a study of OX40 agonist ivuxolimab in advanced cancers. Study context: At doses from 0.01 to 10 mg/kg, patients were given intravenous ivuxolimab every 2 weeks. Three patients, one with hepatocellular carcinoma and two with cutaneous melanoma, responded partially. The study's findings and limits: Low normalized T-cell clonal expansion was additionally recorded for some nonresponders.

This sequence joins TRBV7-2 and TRBJ2-5; 12 nucleotides line up with TRBD2. The receptor was isolated from an adult with an advanced solid tumor such as melanoma, head and neck, liver or kidney cancer. The source material was CD4+ or CD8+ T cells sorted from blood, sampled in a trial of the OX40 agonist ivuxolimab. Written as DNA, the CDR3 is TGTGCCAGCAGCTTAGCTTCTAGCGGGGGGGCCACGACCCAGTACTTC. Its protein product is CASSLASSGGATTQYF.